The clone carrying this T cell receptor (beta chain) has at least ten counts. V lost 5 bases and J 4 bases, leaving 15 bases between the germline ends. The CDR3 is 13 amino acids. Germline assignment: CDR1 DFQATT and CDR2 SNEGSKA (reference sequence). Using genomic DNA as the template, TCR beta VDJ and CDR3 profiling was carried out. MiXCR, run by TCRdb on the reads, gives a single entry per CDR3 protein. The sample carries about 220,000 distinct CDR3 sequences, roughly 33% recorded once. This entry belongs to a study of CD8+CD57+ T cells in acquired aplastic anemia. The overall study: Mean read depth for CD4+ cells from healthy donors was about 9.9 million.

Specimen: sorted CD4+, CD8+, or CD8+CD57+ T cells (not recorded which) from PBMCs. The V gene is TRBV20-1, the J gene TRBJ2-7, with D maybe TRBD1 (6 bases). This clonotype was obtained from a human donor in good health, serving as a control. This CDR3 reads CSAQGPVPYEQYF. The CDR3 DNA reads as TGCAGTGCTCAGGGGCCGGTCCCTTACGAGCAGTACTTC.